These T cell receptor beta chains were read from a single sample in a study of cytomegalovirus exposure and HLA in healthy donors. Data came from immunoSEQ multiplex PCR; TCRdb stores just in-frame clones and leaves some out. The repertoire consists of hundreds of thousands of clones, with roughly four fifths occurring once and the leading ten covering 0.2% to 0.25%. Material for sequencing was PBMCs. The receptors were gathered from a girl aged 2-10 years in good health and CMV-seronegative. Each CDR3 is given with its conserved first and last residue. The D gene is left open where the match is weak. The size field is filled for only some rows; it gives once, few, many or a size class.

clone_size: NA
d_call: TRBD2
j_call: TRBJ2-7
v_call: TRBV6-5
cdr3_nt: TGTGCCAGCACTCCAGCGGGGGTCTCCTACGAGCAGTACTTC
cdr3_aa: CASTPAGVSYEQYF

clone_size: NA
d_call: NA
j_call: TRBJ2-7
v_call: TRBV2
cdr3_nt: TGTGCCAGCAGTGAAGGAGTCCAGCAGTACTTC
cdr3_aa: CASSEGVQQYF

clone_size: NA
d_call: NA
j_call: TRBJ2-1
v_call: TRBV4-1
cdr3_nt: TGCGCCAGCAGCCAAGACCGTCCCAGTAGCGATGAGCAGTTCTTC
cdr3_aa: CASSQDRPSSDEQFF

clone_size: NA
d_call: NA
j_call: TRBJ2-3
v_call: TRBV6-5
cdr3_nt: TGTGCCAGCAGTTACGGGAGGGACAGGTTGGGTTTT
cdr3_aa: CASSYGRDRLGF

clone_size: NA
d_call: TRBD2
j_call: TRBJ2-1
v_call: TRBV5-1
cdr3_nt: TGCGCCAGCAGCTTGGTAGCGGGAGAATCCTACAATGAGCAGTTCTTC
cdr3_aa: CASSLVAGESYNEQFF

clone_size: NA
d_call: TRBD2
j_call: TRBJ2-3
v_call: TRBV5-4
cdr3_nt: TGTGCCAGCAGTCTGACTAGCGGGGGGGCCATCACAGATACGCAGTATTTT
cdr3_aa: CASSLTSGGAITDTQYF

clone_size: NA
d_call: TRBD1
j_call: TRBJ1-1
v_call: TRBV7-9
cdr3_nt: TGTGCCAGCAGTCTAGGGACAGAGCCGAACACTGAAGCTTTCTTT
cdr3_aa: CASSLGTEPNTEAFF

clone_size: NA
d_call: NA
j_call: TRBJ2-4
v_call: TRBV1
cdr3_nt: TGCACCAGCAGCCAGGGGGGGACTAGCGGGAGGGTGGAAAACATTCAGTACTTC
cdr3_aa: CTSSQGGTSGRVENIQYF

clone_size: NA
d_call: TRBD1
j_call: TRBJ2-6
v_call: TRBV9
cdr3_nt: TGTGCCAGCAGCTTTGGGACAGGCATCTCTGGGGCCAACGTCCTGACTTTC
cdr3_aa: CASSFGTGISGANVLTF

clone_size: few
d_call: NA
j_call: TRBJ2-1
v_call: TRBV6-4
cdr3_nt: TGTGCCAGCAGTGACTCCTCCGGCGGCAATGAGCAGTTCTTC
cdr3_aa: CASSDSSGGNEQFF

clone_size: NA
d_call: TRBD1
j_call: TRBJ1-2
v_call: TRBV6-5
cdr3_nt: TGTGCCAGCAGTTCGCCTACAGGGGGCAGGGGAGGCTACACCTTC
cdr3_aa: CASSSPTGGRGGYTF

clone_size: NA
d_call: NA
j_call: TRBJ2-2
v_call: TRBV11-2
cdr3_nt: TGTGCCAGCAGCTTAGGTTTCGAGTTCGGGGAGCTGTTTTTT
cdr3_aa: CASSLGFEFGELFF

clone_size: NA
d_call: NA
j_call: TRBJ2-3
v_call: TRBV9
cdr3_nt: TGTGCCAGCAGTGGGCAGGGCGTAGCAGATACGCAGTATTTT
cdr3_aa: CASSGQGVADTQYF

clone_size: NA
d_call: NA
j_call: TRBJ1-1
v_call: TRBV7-2
cdr3_nt: TGTGCCAGCAGCTCACTGGACAGAATGAACACTGAAGCTTTCTTT
cdr3_aa: CASSSLDRMNTEAFF

clone_size: NA
d_call: NA
j_call: TRBJ2-2
v_call: TRBV10-3
cdr3_nt: TGTGCCATCAGTCTAAAACAGGGAAAAAACACCGGGGAGCTGTTTTTT
cdr3_aa: CAISLKQGKNTGELFF

clone_size: NA
d_call: NA
j_call: TRBJ1-2
v_call: TRBV5-6
cdr3_nt: TGTGCCAGCAGCCGCCCGGTAGGGGACTATGGCTACACCTTC
cdr3_aa: CASSRPVGDYGYTF

clone_size: NA
d_call: NA
j_call: TRBJ1-1
v_call: TRBV6-1
cdr3_nt: TGTGCCAGCAGTGATGAGGGTGGAGCTGAAGCTTTCTTT
cdr3_aa: CASSDEGGAEAFF

clone_size: NA
d_call: TRBD1
j_call: TRBJ1-5
v_call: TRBV5-1
cdr3_nt: TGCGCCAGCAGCTTGGGACAGGGTAAGGGTCAGCCCCAGCATTTT
cdr3_aa: CASSLGQGKGQPQHF

clone_size: few
d_call: TRBD1
j_call: TRBJ2-7
v_call: TRBV6-1
cdr3_nt: TGTGCCAGCGGCGGGACAGGAAAAGCCTACGAGCAGTACTTC
cdr3_aa: CASGGTGKAYEQYF

clone_size: NA
d_call: TRBD2
j_call: TRBJ2-5
v_call: TRBV27
cdr3_nt: TGTGCCAGCAGTTTTAGCGGGAGCGAGGAGACCCAGTACTTC
cdr3_aa: CASSFSGSEETQYF

clone_size: NA
d_call: NA
j_call: TRBJ2-7
v_call: TRBV5-4
cdr3_nt: TGTGCCAGCAGGTTGACAGGAACCTACGAGCAGTACTTC
cdr3_aa: CASRLTGTYEQYF

clone_size: NA
d_call: TRBD1
j_call: TRBJ1-5
v_call: TRBV6-5
cdr3_nt: TGTGCCAGCAGGTTGGGACAGGCCCGCAATCAGCCCCAGCATTTT
cdr3_aa: CASRLGQARNQPQHF

clone_size: once
d_call: NA
j_call: TRBJ1-6
v_call: TRBV6-5
cdr3_nt: TGTGCCAGCAGCGAACGGAGCTCCTATAATTCACCCCTCCACTTT
cdr3_aa: CASSERSSYNSPLHF

clone_size: NA
d_call: TRBD1
j_call: TRBJ1-2
v_call: TRBV20-1
cdr3_nt: TGCAGTGCCAAGGGGGCGGTTGGCTACACCTTC
cdr3_aa: CSAKGAVGYTF

clone_size: NA
d_call: TRBD1
j_call: TRBJ2-5
v_call: TRBV18
cdr3_nt: TGTGCCAGCTCACCTCGACAGGGCGATCAAGAGACCCAGTACTTC
cdr3_aa: CASSPRQGDQETQYF

clone_size: NA
d_call: NA
j_call: TRBJ2-1
v_call: TRBV29-1
cdr3_nt: TGCAGCGCGCAAAACATCCTCAATTCCAACTACAATGAGCAGTTCTTC
cdr3_aa: CSAQNILNSNYNEQFF

clone_size: NA
d_call: TRBD1
j_call: TRBJ1-2
v_call: TRBV19
cdr3_nt: TGTGCCAGTAGTCTCCCAGGGGGCTATGGCTACACCTTC
cdr3_aa: CASSLPGGYGYTF

clone_size: NA
d_call: NA
j_call: TRBJ2-5
v_call: TRBV6-1
cdr3_nt: TGTGCCAGCACGCCAAGGGGTTGGGAGACCCAGTACTTC
cdr3_aa: CASTPRGWETQYF

clone_size: NA
d_call: NA
j_call: TRBJ2-7
v_call: TRBV13
cdr3_nt: TGTGCCAGCGGCGCGGCGGGGAGCCTCCACGAGCAGTACTTC
cdr3_aa: CASGAAGSLHEQYF

clone_size: NA
d_call: NA
j_call: TRBJ2-2
v_call: TRBV29-1
cdr3_nt: TGCAGCGTTGAAGACCCGGGACACCCCACCGGGGAGCTGTTTTTT
cdr3_aa: CSVEDPGHPTGELFF

clone_size: NA
d_call: NA
j_call: TRBJ1-1
v_call: TRBV7-9
cdr3_nt: TGTGCCAGCAGCTTTTCGGGGGATTTGCACACTGAAGCTTTCTTT
cdr3_aa: CASSFSGDLHTEAFF

clone_size: NA
d_call: TRBD1
j_call: TRBJ2-7
v_call: TRBV10-2
cdr3_nt: TGCGCCAGCAGTGAACAGGGGTCGGACGAGCAGTACTTC
cdr3_aa: CASSEQGSDEQYF

clone_size: NA
d_call: NA
j_call: TRBJ2-7
v_call: TRBV27
cdr3_nt: TGTGCCAGCAGGGTTTGGGGGGATGGCGAGCAGTACTTC
cdr3_aa: CASRVWGDGEQYF

clone_size: NA
d_call: NA
j_call: TRBJ2-7
v_call: TRBV6-1
cdr3_nt: TGTGCCAGCAGTGACCGACAGGAACATTACGAGCAGTACTTC
cdr3_aa: CASSDRQEHYEQYF

clone_size: NA
d_call: NA
j_call: TRBJ2-7
v_call: TRBV4-1
cdr3_nt: TGCGCCAGCAGCCAAGATGTGGGGGGCGGGAGATCCTACGAGCAGTACTTC
cdr3_aa: CASSQDVGGGRSYEQYF

clone_size: few
d_call: NA
j_call: TRBJ2-1
v_call: TRBV5-1
cdr3_nt: TGCGCCAGCAGCTTGGGACACTCCTACAATGAGCAGTTCTTC
cdr3_aa: CASSLGHSYNEQFF

clone_size: NA
d_call: TRBD1
j_call: TRBJ2-1
v_call: TRBV4-1
cdr3_nt: TGCGCCAGCAGCTTAACACAGGGGATCAATGAGCAGTTCTTC
cdr3_aa: CASSLTQGINEQFF

clone_size: NA
d_call: NA
j_call: TRBJ2-2
v_call: TRBV5-1
cdr3_nt: TGCGCCAGCGGAACAGCGGAACTTGGGGAGCTGTTTTTT
cdr3_aa: CASGTAELGELFF

clone_size: NA
d_call: NA
j_call: TRBJ1-1
v_call: TRBV13
cdr3_nt: TGTGCCAGCAGCATGGGACATTCCTCTGAAGCTTTCTTT
cdr3_aa: CASSMGHSSEAFF

clone_size: NA
d_call: TRBD1
j_call: TRBJ2-7
v_call: TRBV25-1
cdr3_nt: TGTGCCAGCAGTGTGGGACAGGGGAACATCGAGCAGTACTTC
cdr3_aa: CASSVGQGNIEQYF

clone_size: few
d_call: NA
j_call: TRBJ2-2
v_call: TRBV2
cdr3_nt: TGTGCCAGCGGAGGCCCGGGACAAACTTTCACCGGGGAGCTGTTTTTT
cdr3_aa: CASGGPGQTFTGELFF

clone_size: many
d_call: NA
j_call: TRBJ2-7
v_call: TRBV10-3
cdr3_nt: TGTGCCATCGCAACCGAGGGCTCCTACGAGCAGTACTTC
cdr3_aa: CAIATEGSYEQYF

clone_size: few
d_call: NA
j_call: TRBJ2-3
v_call: TRBV29-1
cdr3_nt: TGCAGCTCTCTTCAGGGCCGGGATACGCAGTATTTT
cdr3_aa: CSSLQGRDTQYF

clone_size: NA
d_call: NA
j_call: TRBJ1-3
v_call: TRBV10-3
cdr3_nt: TGTGCCATCAGTGAGTTGGCTCTGGCTGGAAACACCATATATTTT
cdr3_aa: CAISELALAGNTIYF

clone_size: NA
d_call: TRBD1
j_call: TRBJ1-6
v_call: TRBV9
cdr3_nt: TGTGCCAGCAGCGCGGGGACAGGGGGTTCACCCCTCCACTTT
cdr3_aa: CASSAGTGGSPLHF

clone_size: NA
d_call: TRBD2
j_call: TRBJ2-1
v_call: TRBV15
cdr3_nt: TGTGCCACCAGCAGCACTCGGGGGACTAGCGGGGGTGAGCAGTTCTTC
cdr3_aa: CATSSTRGTSGGEQFF